The 23 T cell receptor beta chains presented below share a single source sample, sequenced in a study of blood T cells in healthy people across ages. Combining a sample-barcoded 5' primer with a J-beta primer mix, a second PCR ran for about 6 to 12 cycles. TCRdb re-called the 5' RACE reads with MiXCR, one entry per CDR3 protein. The table records 700,000 or so distinct CDR3 sequences, 40% to 45% of them present only once. Sequencing used blood. These receptor sequences come from a man older than 75 in good health.

This chain links TRBV15 with TRBJ2-1; D perhaps matches TRBD2 (5 bases). The J call may not be correct, given that the DNA end is closer to TRBJ2-7. In germline, CDR1 is LNHNV, CDR2 YYDKDF (reference sequence). The CDR3 is 17 amino acids. The CDR3 spells CATSRDQGLHSYNEQYF. The DNA for the CDR3 is TGTGCCACCAGCAGAGATCAAGGACTTCACTCCTACAATGAGCAGTACTTC.

This clonotype was counted a few times. The chain links TRBV5-1 to TRBJ2-1; no clear D. The CDR3 runs to 13 residues. V gave up 4 bases and J gave up 3 bases, with 8 bases separating them. The V gene's germline CDR1 is SGHRS and CDR2 YFSETQ. The CDR3 nucleotides are TGCGCCAGCAGCACAAGCCTCTACAATGAGCAGTTCTTC. Translated, it gives CASSTSLYNEQFF.

The chain joins TRBV27 to TRBJ1-2; D might be TRBD1 (5 bases). Germline CDR1 is MNHEY and CDR2 is SMNVEV (reference sequence). The CDR3 extends over 12 amino acids. The V end lost 10 bases, the J end lost 1 base, and 10 bases lay between the germline ends. CDR3 region: CATSDSNYGYTF. The CDR3 bases are TGTGCCACCTCCGACAGTAACTATGGCTACACCTTC.

V gene TRBV6-2 or TRBV6-3 combines with J gene TRBJ2-1, with D hard to call. In germline, CDR1 is MNHEY, CDR2 SVGEGT. This CDR3 is built from 15 residues. V was clipped by 4 bases and J by 0 bases, with 10 bases between them. CDR3 DNA sequence: TGTGCCAGCAGTTGGTCTACTCTCTCCTACAATGAGCAGTTCTTC. This sequence encodes CASSWSTLSYNEQFF.

Worth noting for this clonotype: This may be a read error: a much more frequent sequence differs by one nucleotide. This rearrangement joins TRBV29-1 to TRBJ2-4; D may match TRBD1 or TRBD2 (6 bases each). The ends were cut back, 6 bases at V and 2 bases at J, with 17 bases in the middle. Germline values: CDR1 SQVTM, CDR2 ANQGSEA. The CDR3 is made up of 15 amino acids. CDR3 sequence reads: CSVGAGIGSKNIQYF. The CDR3, as DNA: TGCAGCGTGGGGGCGGGGATTGGGTCCAAAAACATTCAGTACTTC.

The genes are TRBV7-2 and TRBJ2-7; D might be TRBD1 (6 bases). V lost 1 base to trimming and J lost 7 bases, with 11 bases between them. Germline lookup yields CDR1 SGHTA and CDR2 FQGNSA. The CDR3 covers 13 residues. The CDR3 nucleotides are TGTGCCAGCAGCTTAGGGGGGCGCAATGAGCAGTACTTC. Amino acid sequence: CASSLGGRNEQYF.

This chain uses TRBV9 with TRBJ2-1, with 7 bases lining up with TRBD1. From germline, CDR1 is SGDLS and CDR2 YYNGEE. Trimming took 0 bases from V and 10 from J; bases not matched to a gene: 10. The CDR3 loop spans 15 amino acids. CDR3 amino acids: CASSVEGRGIEEQFF. The CDR3 coding sequence is TGTGCCAGCAGCGTAGAAGGCAGGGGGATCGAAGAGCAGTTCTTC.

CDR3 in DNA: TGCAGTGCTAGATTAAGAGGGGGGAGCTATGGCTACACCTTC. Translating gives CSARLRGGSYGYTF. The chain combines TRBV20-1 with TRBJ1-2; possibly TRBD1 for D (6 bases). V was cut by 2 bases and J by 4 bases, with 14 bases left in between. The V gene's germline CDR1 is DFQATT and CDR2 SNEGSKA (reference sequence). The CDR3 has 14 amino acids.

This clonotype was found a few times. A much larger clone differs by one base, so this may be a read error. The V and J genes are TRBV6-1 and TRBJ2-7; TRBD2 matches 14 bases. Germline assignment: CDR1 MNHNS and CDR2 SASEGT. CDR3 length: 16 residues. Losses at the gene ends were 4 bases for V and 7 bases for J; bases not matched to a gene: 9. The CDR3 DNA reads as TGTGCCAGCAGTGTTCGACTAGCGGGGGGGGACAATGAGCAGTACTTC. Protein: CASSVRLAGGDNEQYF.

This clonotype was counted a few times. The genes are TRBV9 and TRBJ2-7, with 7 bases fitting TRBD2. The CDR3 extends over 15 amino acids. Germline V gives CDR1 SGDLS, CDR2 YYNGEE. V gave up 2 bases and J gave up 3 bases; unmatched junction bases: 8. Here the CDR3 DNA reads TGTGCCAGCAGCGTTGGGGTGAGCGGGATCTACGAGCAGTACTTC. It codes for CASSVGVSGIYEQYF. The complete variable domain, with remaining parts taken from reference TRBV9 and TRBJ2-7, reads DSGVTQTPKHLITATGQRVTLRCSPRSGDLSVYWYQQSLDQGLQFLIQYYNGEERAKGNILERFSAQQFPDLHSELNLSSLELGDSALYFCASSVGVSGIYEQYFGPGTRLTVT.

This chain's CDR3 is CASSRRVADYNEQFF. In DNA, the CDR3 is TGTGCCAGCAGCCGCCGGGTAGCTGACTACAATGAGCAGTTCTTC. This rearrangement joins TRBV14 to TRBJ2-1; unclear D gene. Germline V gene lookup returns CDR1 SGHDN and CDR2 FVKESK. The CDR3 is 15 amino acids. V was pared by 4 bases and J by 3 bases, with 13 bases between.

This clonotype was counted between two and nine times. One end of the junction fails to match germline, which may point to a read error. The chain combines TRBV14 with TRBJ2-5; D possibly corresponds to TRBD2 (6 bases). CDR3 length: 14 amino acids. Germline CDR1 is SGHDN and CDR2 is FVKESK. The CDR3 protein is CASSLLGSRETQYF. In DNA, the CDR3 is TGTGCCAGCAGCCTGTTGGGATCTCGGGAGACTCAGTACTTC.

The genes are TRBV2 and TRBJ1-2; 9 positions match TRBD1. CDR3 size: 13 residues. Germline V gives CDR1 SNHLY, CDR2 FYNNEI. J was trimmed by 8 bases and V by 6 bases; bases with no gene match: 7. In DNA, the CDR3 is TGTGCCAGCAGGGGACAGGGAGCCTTGGGCTACACCTTC. Translation gives CASRGQGALGYTF.

This clonotype was detected only a few times. Written as DNA, the CDR3 is TGTGCCAGCAGGCCGACAGGGACTACCCATGAGCAGTTCTTC. This encodes CASRPTGTTHEQFF. The chain couples TRBV6-2 or TRBV6-3 to TRBJ2-1, with D perhaps assigned TRBD1 or TRBD2 (7 bases each). V lost 6 bases to trimming and J lost 8 bases, with 17 bases between them. Germline lookup yields CDR1 MNHEY and CDR2 SVGEGT. This CDR3 contains 14 residues.

The chain is built from TRBV28 and TRBJ1-3; D is undetermined. CDR3 size: 15 residues. The V end lost 2 bases, the J end lost 2 bases, and 10 bases lay between the germline ends. The germline CDR1 and CDR2 sequences are MDHEN and SYDVKM. CDR3 sequence reads: CASSLRGAPGNTIYF. For the CDR3, the DNA is TGTGCCAGCAGTTTAAGAGGAGCCCCTGGAAACACCATATATTTT.

This clonotype was recorded many times. The V and J genes are TRBV27 and TRBJ1-5; D is undetermined. Trimming pared 6 bases from V and 5 bases from J, leaving 20 bases between. CDR1 and CDR2 from the germline V gene are MNHEY and SMNVEV (reference sequence). The length of the CDR3 is 16 residues. This CDR3 is CASSPTGRLHYQPQHF. CDR3 bases: TGTGCCAGCAGCCCCACGGGCCGACTACATTATCAGCCCCAGCATTTT.

The table lists this clonotype with a few counts. V is TRBV14 and J is TRBJ2-1; 12 bases match TRBD2. The trim removed 4 bases at V and 2 bases at J, leaving 9 bases unmatched. CDR1 and CDR2 from the germline V gene are SGHDN and FVKESK. The CDR3 length is 18 residues. The CDR3 DNA is TGTGCCAGCAGCCCTGGGGGGAGACTAGCGGGAGCCTACAATGAGCAGTTCTTC. Translating it yields CASSPGGRLAGAYNEQFF.

The chain couples TRBV19 to TRBJ2-3; D call uncertain. The CDR3 is 13 residues long. The germline V gene encodes CDR1 LNHDA and CDR2 SQIVND (reference sequence). Trimming removed 2 bases at V and 5 bases at J, with 8 bases between. CDR3 protein: CASSIRPLDTQYF. The CDR3 coding sequence is TGTGCCAGTAGTATAAGGCCACTAGATACGCAGTATTTT.

This clonotype was counted a few times. The chain couples TRBV18 to TRBJ2-5, with D possibly being TRBD1 or TRBD2 (6 bases each). The J call may not be correct, given that the DNA end is closer to TRBJ2-7. From germline, CDR1 is KGHSH and CDR2 LQKENI. CDR3 length equals 15 residues. CDR3 protein: CASSPRGTFPYEQYF. As DNA, the CDR3 is TGTGCCAGCTCACCAAGGGGGACTTTTCCCTACGAGCAGTACTTC.

This clonotype was recorded at least ten times. The chain has TRBV4-3 and TRBJ2-5; unclear D gene. The germline V gene encodes CDR1 LGHNA and CDR2 YSLEER. This CDR3 is 15 amino acids long. V dropped 0 bases and J dropped 4 bases, with 12 bases sitting between them. For the CDR3, the DNA is TGCGCCAGCAGCCAAGATTTTCACCGAACAGAGACCCAGTACTTC. Translation: CASSQDFHRTETQYF.

The chain has TRBV5-6 and TRBJ2-5; no firm D call. The CDR3 extends over 12 amino acids. The ends were cut back, 6 bases at V and 5 bases at J, with 11 bases in the middle. The germline CDR1 and CDR2 sequences are SGHDT and YYEEEE. CDR3 region: CASMQVGETQYF. In nucleotides, the CDR3 is TGTGCCAGCATGCAAGTCGGGGAGACCCAGTACTTC. The whole variable domain, remainder taken from reference TRBV5-6 and TRBJ2-5, is DAGVTQSPTHLIKTRGQQVTLRCSPKSGHDTVSWYQQALGQGPQFIFQYYEEEERQRGNFPDRFSGHQFPNYSSELNVNALLLGDSALYLCASMQVGETQYFGPGTRLLVL.

The genes are TRBV7-2 and TRBJ2-3; TRBD2 matches 10 bases. The CDR3 is made up of 16 amino acids. With 2 bases clipped from V and 3 bases from J, the junction kept 5 bases outside the gene matches. Germline V gives CDR1 SGHTA, CDR2 FQGNSA. In DNA, the CDR3 is TGTGCCAGCAGCTTAAAAGCGGGGGGGCGAACAGATACGCAGTATTTT. Amino acids: CASSLKAGGRTDTQYF.

This clonotype was counted only a few times. The rearrangement links TRBV20-1 to TRBJ1-2, with D perhaps TRBD1 (5 bases). The germline CDR1 and CDR2 sequences are DFQATT and SNEGSKA (reference sequence). V dropped 4 bases and J dropped 6 bases, with 15 bases sitting between them. The CDR3 has 13 amino acids. CDR3 coding DNA: TGCAGTGCTATTTCAGGGAGATTAGATGGCTACACCTTC. Its protein is CSAISGRLDGYTF.